The TCR beta chain described here comes from a study of radiotherapy plus CTLA-4 blockade in lung cancer (dated by TCRdb to the late 2010s). Turning to the overall study: Among the enrolled patients, around 19% had an objective response, and about 31% reached disease control. Paper-wide results and their limitations: After treatment with radiotherapy and ipilimumab, TCR clones that originated in tumors expanded in peripheral blood. Early dynamic changes in blood T cell clones, together with increased serum interferon-beta after radiation, were reported as the strongest predictors of response.

From the germline V gene, CDR1 is SGHRS and CDR2 is YFSETQ. Trimming removed 2 bases from V and 0 bases from J, leaving 8 bases between the germline ends. From cysteine to phenylalanine, the CDR3 is 15 amino acids long. The kept DNA is CDR3 alone, 45 bases in frame from the first base. As to this clone: What this receptor recognizes is not known. Per-base qualities were not stored, and no clone one base away is much larger.

The study tested focal radiation therapy combined with CTLA-4 blockade (ipilimumab) in patients with chemo-refractory metastatic non-small-cell lung cancer. Library preparation used the immunoSEQ multiplex PCR assay. TCRdb carries this immuneACCESS record with in-frame sequences only. Its versions omit some clonotypes, under half of them owing to an unresolved V gene in the studies checked, with the rest unexplained. The sample contains approximately 73,000 clones, roughly 91% of them found a single time. 40% of the sample belongs to the ten largest clones. This clonotype was sampled from a human donor with non-small cell lung cancer that progressed on radiotherapy plus ipilimumab. The V gene is TRBV5-1 and the J gene is TRBJ1-4; no D gene can be assigned with confidence. Material: peripheral blood, obtained from a patient treated with radiotherapy plus ipilimumab. The nucleotide sequence reads as follows: TGCGCCAGCAGCTTATCAGCTACAACTAATGAAAAACTGTTTTTT. This is translated as CASSLSATTNEKLFF.